The T cell receptor beta chain described here comes from a study of T cell clonotyping in hematopoietic cell transplantation. Concerning this clone itself: Its cognate antigen is unknown.

Germline CDR1 GTSNPN, CDR2 SVGIG (reference sequence). The CDR3 is 16 residues long. The J segment lost 7 bases and the V segment lost 1 base, leaving 12 bases of the junction unmatched. TCRdb's copy holds only in-frame clones and misses some; the assay was immunoSEQ multiplex PCR. The sample shows tens of thousands of clones, around 94% of them seen only once. General study findings and limits: Higher Inverse Simpson Index values in graft donor and pretransplant recipient predicted broader posttransplant TCR diversity.

The receptor was derived from a woman aged 45 to 65 in good health. Some clones in this sample may be carry-over from other donors' samples. The rearrangement links TRBV30 to TRBJ2-1; 8 bases are a match to TRBD2. The sequencing input was peripheral blood mononuclear cells. CDR3 amino acids: CAWSARPAGGGNEQFF. DNA for the CDR3: TGTGCCTGGAGTGCACGTCCCGCGGGGGGTGGGAATGAGCAGTTCTTC.